A selection of T cell receptor beta chains follows, all from one sample in a study of tumor-infiltrating lymphocytes in primary liver carcinoma. TCRdb reprocessed the multiplex PCR reads with MiXCR, giving one entry per CDR3 protein. The top ten hold 15% to 20% of the sample, which has tens of thousands of distinct CDR3 sequences, about three quarters seen once. Sequencing was performed on liver tumor tissue from sampling region 2. The receptors here all came from a man aged 40-49 years with primary liver carcinoma and hepatitis B virus infection. The CDR3 runs from the conserved cysteine through the conserved F or W. Each record gives: CDR3 DNA, CDR3 protein, J gene, clone size, D gene, V gene, CDR3 length. D genes are given only for firm matches. A row's size may be missing; if present it is once, few, many or a size class.

CDR3 DNA: TGTGCCAGCGGCTCTAACAGGAAGTCCTACAAGCAGTACTTC
CDR3 protein: CASGSNRKSYKQYF
J gene: TRBJ2-7
clone size: .
D gene: .
V gene: TRBV11-2
CDR3 length: 14

CDR3 DNA: TGCGCCAACAGCCAAGACCTTCCCTCCGGGACTAGCGGGAGGGCAGATACGCAGTATTTT
CDR3 protein: CANSQDLPSGTSGRADTQYF
J gene: TRBJ2-3
clone size: .
D gene: TRBD2
V gene: TRBV4-3
CDR3 length: 20

CDR3 DNA: TGTGCCTGCCCCCGCGATACTGTAGCTTCCTTT
CDR3 protein: CACPRDTVASF
J gene: TRBJ1-1
clone size: .
D gene: .
V gene: TRBV30
CDR3 length: 11

CDR3 DNA: TGCGTCAGCAGCCAAGATAGGAGCGCGTCTCACAATGAGCAGTTCTTC
CDR3 protein: CVSSQDRSASHNEQFF
J gene: TRBJ2-1
clone size: .
D gene: .
V gene: TRBV4-3
CDR3 length: 16

CDR3 DNA: TGTGCCAGCACTTTCCTAGCGGGTTACGCAGATACGCAGTATTTT
CDR3 protein: CASTFLAGYADTQYF
J gene: TRBJ2-3
clone size: .
D gene: TRBD2
V gene: TRBV28
CDR3 length: 15

CDR3 DNA: TGCAGCGTTGTGTTACTCCCCTACGAGCAGTACTTC
CDR3 protein: CSVVLLPYEQYF
J gene: TRBJ2-7
clone size: .
D gene: .
V gene: TRBV29-1
CDR3 length: 12

CDR3 DNA: TGTGCCAGCAGCCAAGACTACGCTAGCACAGATACGCAGTATTTT
CDR3 protein: CASSQDYASTDTQYF
J gene: TRBJ2-3
clone size: .
D gene: .
V gene: TRBV4-2
CDR3 length: 15

CDR3 DNA: TGTGCCAGCAGCTCCGGACATACCTACAATGAGCAGTTCTTC
CDR3 protein: CASSSGHTYNEQFF
J gene: TRBJ2-1
clone size: .
D gene: .
V gene: TRBV7-2
CDR3 length: 14

CDR3 DNA: TGTGCCAACAGTGCTATGGATGAGCAGTACTTC
CDR3 protein: CANSAMDEQYF
J gene: TRBJ2-7
clone size: .
D gene: .
V gene: TRBV2
CDR3 length: 11

CDR3 DNA: TGTGTCGGCAGTTTTGAGCTGAATGAGCAGTTCTTC
CDR3 protein: CVGSFELNEQFF
J gene: TRBJ2-1
clone size: .
D gene: .
V gene: TRBV28
CDR3 length: 12

CDR3 DNA: TGTACCAGCACCCGGGCAGGTTCCTACGAGCAGTACTTC
CDR3 protein: CTSTRAGSYEQYF
J gene: TRBJ2-7
clone size: .
D gene: .
V gene: TRBV6-1
CDR3 length: 13

CDR3 DNA: TGTGCTAGCTTCCGCGGGAGGGAGTCCTACAATGAGCAGTTCTTC
CDR3 protein: CASFRGRESYNEQFF
J gene: TRBJ2-1
clone size: .
D gene: TRBD2
V gene: TRBV6-1
CDR3 length: 15

CDR3 DNA: TGCGCAAGCAGCCAGGTGGAGTGGGGGCTTGGCTACGGGCAGTACTTC
CDR3 protein: CASSQVEWGLGYGQYF
J gene: TRBJ2-7
clone size: .
D gene: .
V gene: TRBV4-1
CDR3 length: 16

CDR3 DNA: TGTGCCAGCAGCTTAGGACGGGAGAAAAATGAGCAGTTCTTC
CDR3 protein: CASSLGREKNEQFF
J gene: TRBJ2-1
clone size: large
D gene: .
V gene: TRBV11-3
CDR3 length: 14

CDR3 DNA: TGTGCCAGTAGCACTAAGCCCCATGCGGGAGGGCTCTACGAGCAGTACTTC
CDR3 protein: CASSTKPHAGGLYEQYF
J gene: TRBJ2-7
clone size: .
D gene: TRBD2
V gene: TRBV19
CDR3 length: 17

CDR3 DNA: TGTGCCACGTTCTACAGGGGGGGTTCCTACAATGAGCAGTTCTTC
CDR3 protein: CATFYRGGSYNEQFF
J gene: TRBJ2-1
clone size: .
D gene: .
V gene: TRBV10-3
CDR3 length: 15

CDR3 DNA: TGTGACATCAGTGATTTGATCGGGACCCAGTACTTC
CDR3 protein: CDISDLIGTQYF
J gene: TRBJ2-5
clone size: .
D gene: .
V gene: TRBV24-1
CDR3 length: 12

CDR3 DNA: TGCAGCGTTGGGGGACTAGCGGCAACCAACACCGGGGAGCTGTTTTTT
CDR3 protein: CSVGGLAATNTGELFF
J gene: TRBJ2-2
clone size: many
D gene: TRBD2
V gene: TRBV29-1
CDR3 length: 16

CDR3 DNA: TGTGCCAGCACCAGCTCCGGGAGGGGCGAGACCCAGTACTTC
CDR3 protein: CASTSSGRGETQYF
J gene: TRBJ2-5
clone size: .
D gene: TRBD2
V gene: TRBV11-2
CDR3 length: 14

CDR3 DNA: TGTGCCAACTCACCCGAGCAGGGCTTTTCTGGAAACACCATATATTTT
CDR3 protein: CANSPEQGFSGNTIYF
J gene: TRBJ1-3
clone size: .
D gene: .
V gene: TRBV18
CDR3 length: 16

CDR3 DNA: TGCGCCAGTAGCTCAGCGGTCAGGGCGGGGGGCTACACCTTC
CDR3 protein: CASSSAVRAGGYTF
J gene: TRBJ1-2
clone size: .
D gene: .
V gene: TRBV4-1
CDR3 length: 14

CDR3 DNA: TGCGCCAGCAGCTTCGGACTGTGCTCCTACAATGAGCAGTTCTTC
CDR3 protein: CASSFGLCSYNEQFF
J gene: TRBJ2-1
clone size: .
D gene: .
V gene: TRBV5-5
CDR3 length: 15

CDR3 DNA: TGCGCCAGCAGCCAAGCCGCGATAGGAGGTGGAAACACCATATATTTT
CDR3 protein: CASSQAAIGGGNTIYF
J gene: TRBJ1-3
clone size: few
D gene: .
V gene: TRBV4-3
CDR3 length: 16

CDR3 DNA: TGTGCCAGCAGCTTTCCCCACTACAGTGAGCAGTTCTTC
CDR3 protein: CASSFPHYSEQFF
J gene: TRBJ2-1
clone size: .
D gene: .
V gene: TRBV5-4
CDR3 length: 13

CDR3 DNA: TGCAGTGCTAGATCATCAGAGACCCAGTACTTC
CDR3 protein: CSARSSETQYF
J gene: TRBJ2-5
clone size: few
D gene: .
V gene: TRBV20-1
CDR3 length: 11

CDR3 DNA: TGTGTCAGCAGCCAAGGTCGAGGGGGCCACGAGAAGTACTTC
CDR3 protein: CVSSQGRGGHEKYF
J gene: TRBJ2-7
clone size: .
D gene: TRBD1
V gene: TRBV4-2
CDR3 length: 14

CDR3 DNA: TGTGCCAGTAGTATAGTGGCAGGCTCCTACGAGCAGTACTTC
CDR3 protein: CASSIVAGSYEQYF
J gene: TRBJ2-7
clone size: .
D gene: .
V gene: TRBV19
CDR3 length: 14

CDR3 DNA: TGTGCCAGCAGTTTGCCGATCCTCAACACCTGGGAGCTGTTTTTT
CDR3 protein: CASSLPILNTWELFF
J gene: TRBJ2-2
clone size: .
D gene: .
V gene: TRBV28
CDR3 length: 15

CDR3 DNA: TGTGCCAGCGGGATGGGGTCCCTTGGAAACACTATATATTTT
CDR3 protein: CASGMGSLGNTIYF
J gene: TRBJ1-3
clone size: .
D gene: .
V gene: TRBV6-5
CDR3 length: 14

CDR3 DNA: TGTGCCAGCAGCTTGGCCGGGGCTAGCGGGGCCCTACAAGAGACCCAGCACTTC
CDR3 protein: CASSLAGASGALQETQHF
J gene: TRBJ2-5
clone size: .
D gene: TRBD2
V gene: TRBV5-1
CDR3 length: 18

CDR3 DNA: TGTGCCATCAGTTCCCGGGATAGGGGTCGCCAGCAGTACTTC
CDR3 protein: CAISSRDRGRQQYF
J gene: TRBJ2-7
clone size: .
D gene: .
V gene: TRBV28
CDR3 length: 14

CDR3 DNA: TGCGCCAGCAGCTTGGTTGGGGAGCCCTACAATGAGCAGTTCTTC
CDR3 protein: CASSLVGEPYNEQFF
J gene: TRBJ2-1
clone size: medium-sized
D gene: .
V gene: TRBV5-1
CDR3 length: 15

CDR3 DNA: TGTGCCAGCAGGAGGGACCAAGAGACCCAGTACTTT
CDR3 protein: CASRRDQETQYF
J gene: TRBJ2-5
clone size: .
D gene: .
V gene: TRBV12-3/TRBV12-4
CDR3 length: 12

CDR3 DNA: TGCAGTGCTGGGAGACGGCCGAACAGTGAAGCTTTCTTT
CDR3 protein: CSAGRRPNSEAFF
J gene: TRBJ1-1
clone size: .
D gene: .
V gene: TRBV20-1
CDR3 length: 13

CDR3 DNA: TGTACCTGGACCCCTATCACAGATACGCAGTATTTT
CDR3 protein: CTWTPITDTQYF
J gene: TRBJ2-3
clone size: .
D gene: .
V gene: TRBV30
CDR3 length: 12

CDR3 DNA: TGTGTCAACAACCCAGGACTAGTGGGAACAGATACGCAGTATTTT
CDR3 protein: CVNNPGLVGTDTQYF
J gene: TRBJ2-3
clone size: .
D gene: TRBD2
V gene: TRBV6-5
CDR3 length: 15

CDR3 DNA: TGTGCCTCCAGCCCCGGGGCAGACCCTTTGAATGAGCAGCTCTTC
CDR3 protein: CASSPGADPLNEQLF
J gene: TRBJ2-1
clone size: many
D gene: .
V gene: TRBV2
CDR3 length: 15

CDR3 DNA: TGTGCCAGCAACAGCTCCTACGAGCAATACTTC
CDR3 protein: CASNSSYEQYF
J gene: TRBJ2-7
clone size: .
D gene: .
V gene: TRBV28
CDR3 length: 11

CDR3 DNA: TGTGCCAGCAGTGGACGGGGGTTCGTAGTTTTCTTT
CDR3 protein: CASSGRGFVVFF
J gene: TRBJ1-1
clone size: .
D gene: .
V gene: TRBV28
CDR3 length: 12

CDR3 DNA: TGTACCACCAGCAGGGATGGGACAGCCTACTCTGGAAACACCATATATTTT
CDR3 protein: CTTSRDGTAYSGNTIYF
J gene: TRBJ1-3
clone size: .
D gene: TRBD1
V gene: TRBV15
CDR3 length: 17

CDR3 DNA: TGTGCCAGTGCCAGGAACGTCCTGAGGTCCTACAATGCGCAGTTCTTC
CDR3 protein: CASARNVLRSYNAQFF
J gene: TRBJ2-1
clone size: once
D gene: .
V gene: TRBV11-1
CDR3 length: 16

CDR3 DNA: TGTGCCAGCAGCCGGGGACTAGCGGGAGAGGTTGAGCAGTTCTTC
CDR3 protein: CASSRGLAGEVEQFF
J gene: TRBJ2-1
clone size: .
D gene: TRBD2
V gene: TRBV11-2
CDR3 length: 15

CDR3 DNA: TGTGCCAGCAGCCATAGGGGGAATTCACCCCTCCACTTT
CDR3 protein: CASSHRGNSPLHF
J gene: TRBJ1-6
clone size: .
D gene: .
V gene: TRBV5-5
CDR3 length: 13

CDR3 DNA: TGTGCTAGCATCCCCCGGGGGGATCTGCTGACCCAGTACTTC
CDR3 protein: CASIPRGDLLTQYF
J gene: TRBJ2-5
clone size: .
D gene: TRBD2
V gene: TRBV12-3/TRBV12-4
CDR3 length: 14

CDR3 DNA: TGTGCCAGCAGTTACCGTGGCCGGGGCAATGAAACTTTCTTT
CDR3 protein: CASSYRGRGNETFF
J gene: TRBJ1-1
clone size: .
D gene: .
V gene: TRBV6-2/TRBV6-3
CDR3 length: 14

CDR3 DNA: TGCGCCAGCTCCGACAGGCCGGGGTGGAACACTGAACCTTTCTTT
CDR3 protein: CASSDRPGWNTEPFF
J gene: TRBJ1-1
clone size: .
D gene: .
V gene: TRBV5-1
CDR3 length: 15

CDR3 DNA: TGTAGTGCTAGAGGACACGGGTCTGAAAACACCATATATTTT
CDR3 protein: CSARGHGSENTIYF
J gene: TRBJ1-3
clone size: .
D gene: .
V gene: TRBV20-1
CDR3 length: 14

CDR3 DNA: TGTGCCAGTAGTGGGGACCACCTCAGGCAGATCCAGTACTTC
CDR3 protein: CASSGDHLRQIQYF
J gene: TRBJ2-5
clone size: .
D gene: .
V gene: TRBV28
CDR3 length: 14

CDR3 DNA: TGTGTCACCCGGGACAGGGTCACATATAGCAATCAGCCCCAGTATTTT
CDR3 protein: CVTRDRVTYSNQPQYF
J gene: TRBJ2-3
clone size: .
D gene: TRBD1
V gene: TRBV24-1
CDR3 length: 16

CDR3 DNA: TGTGCCAGCAGTTCATCATCAAACTACGAGCAGTGCTTC
CDR3 protein: CASSSSSNYEQCF
J gene: TRBJ2-7
clone size: .
D gene: .
V gene: TRBV28
CDR3 length: 13

CDR3 DNA: TGTGACAGCAGTGAAATAAGGGATGGGGACTATGGCTACGCCTTC
CDR3 protein: CDSSEIRDGDYGYAF
J gene: TRBJ1-2
clone size: .
D gene: .
V gene: TRBV6-1
CDR3 length: 15

CDR3 DNA: TGTGCCAGCAGCGAAACAGGGATGGGGACTGAAGCTCTTTTT
CDR3 protein: CASSETGMGTEALF
J gene: TRBJ1-1
clone size: .
D gene: .
V gene: TRBV21-1
CDR3 length: 14

CDR3 DNA: TGTGCCAACAGTCTGGGGACCAGCGGCTCCTACAATGAACAGTTCTTC
CDR3 protein: CANSLGTSGSYNEQFF
J gene: TRBJ2-1
clone size: .
D gene: .
V gene: TRBV6-5
CDR3 length: 16

CDR3 DNA: TGCAGCGTTTCCGGACTAGCGGGGAACGGCGAGCACTTCTTC
CDR3 protein: CSVSGLAGNGEHFF
J gene: TRBJ2-1
clone size: .
D gene: TRBD2
V gene: TRBV29-1
CDR3 length: 14

CDR3 DNA: TGTGCCAGCTGCTTGGAGGGATACGAGCAGTACTTC
CDR3 protein: CASCLEGYEQYF
J gene: TRBJ2-7
clone size: .
D gene: .
V gene: TRBV5-1
CDR3 length: 12

CDR3 DNA: TGTGCCATCACCGGGACAGGGATGGACGAGCAGTACTTT
CDR3 protein: CAITGTGMDEQYF
J gene: TRBJ2-7
clone size: .
D gene: TRBD1
V gene: TRBV10-3
CDR3 length: 13

CDR3 DNA: TGCAGCGGTAATCAGGGGAGAGAGACCCAGTACTTC
CDR3 protein: CSGNQGRETQYF
J gene: TRBJ2-5
clone size: medium-sized
D gene: .
V gene: TRBV29-1
CDR3 length: 12

CDR3 DNA: TGTGTCAAGAGCCAAGACGGGACAGGGGGCCAAGAGACCCAGTACTTC
CDR3 protein: CVKSQDGTGGQETQYF
J gene: TRBJ2-5
clone size: .
D gene: TRBD1
V gene: TRBV4-2
CDR3 length: 16